The rows below give T cell receptor beta chains drawn from one sample of a study of T cell changes during pregnancy in multiple sclerosis. Profiling relied on immunoSEQ multiplex PCR, and the TCRdb table lists in-frame clones only, not all of them. The sample has about 80,000 clones; approximately 94% are singletons. Specimen: CD4+ T cells from peripheral blood mononuclear cells, collected before pregnancy. The source is a female donor with multiple sclerosis, enrolled in a pregnancy study. The CDR3 runs from the conserved cysteine through the conserved F or W. Fields, in order: D gene, V gene, J gene, clone size, CDR3 DNA, CDR3 protein. A D gene is named only where the DNA matches it firmly. Expanded clones are given a class, and other clones once, few, many or no size at all.

d_gene: TRBD2; v_gene: TRBV27; j_gene: TRBJ2-1; abundance: once; CDR3nt: TGTGCCAGCAGTTCACGGACTAGCGGGAGAGATTGGGAGCAGTTCTTC; CDR3aa: CASSSRTSGRDWEQFF
d_gene: TRBD1; v_gene: TRBV5-4; j_gene: TRBJ2-4; abundance: NA; CDR3nt: TGTGCCAGCAGCACGGGACAGGGAACCCCGAACATTCAGTACTTC; CDR3aa: CASSTGQGTPNIQYF
d_gene: NA; v_gene: TRBV7-2; j_gene: TRBJ1-5; abundance: NA; CDR3nt: TGTGCCAGCAGCTCCCTCGTCAATCAGCCCCAGCATTTT; CDR3aa: CASSSLVNQPQHF
d_gene: NA; v_gene: TRBV2; j_gene: TRBJ1-1; abundance: NA; CDR3nt: TGTGCCAGCGGGAGGGGGGCCACTGAAGCTTTCTTT; CDR3aa: CASGRGATEAFF
d_gene: NA; v_gene: TRBV5-1; j_gene: TRBJ2-3; abundance: NA; CDR3nt: TGCGCCAGCAGCTTGGAGGGGCGGGCAGGGGAGACAGATACGCAGTATTTT; CDR3aa: CASSLEGRAGETDTQYF
d_gene: TRBD1; v_gene: TRBV27; j_gene: TRBJ2-2; abundance: few; CDR3nt: TGTGCCAGCAGGACCCCGGCGGGACAGGGGAATGTCGGGGAGCTGTTTTTT; CDR3aa: CASRTPAGQGNVGELFF
d_gene: NA; v_gene: TRBV25-1; j_gene: TRBJ1-2; abundance: NA; CDR3nt: TGTGCCAGCAGTGAAGTTAACAACCTCTATGGCTACACCTTC; CDR3aa: CASSEVNNLYGYTF
d_gene: NA; v_gene: TRBV19; j_gene: TRBJ1-1; abundance: NA; CDR3nt: TGTGCCAGTAGTATGAGGCAGGGGCCGCGGAACACTGAAGCTTTCTTT; CDR3aa: CASSMRQGPRNTEAFF
d_gene: NA; v_gene: TRBV18; j_gene: TRBJ2-5; abundance: NA; CDR3nt: TGTGCCAGCTCACCCACTAGGGGAGGCGAGACCCAGTACTTC; CDR3aa: CASSPTRGGETQYF
d_gene: NA; v_gene: TRBV29-1; j_gene: TRBJ2-5; abundance: NA; CDR3nt: TGCAGCGTTGAGCCTAGGCGGGACGCTGCGACCCAGTACTTC; CDR3aa: CSVEPRRDAATQYF
d_gene: NA; v_gene: TRBV4-2; j_gene: TRBJ1-1; abundance: few; CDR3nt: TGTGCCAGCAGCCAAGAGGTGACAGGGAACACTGAAGCTTTCTTT; CDR3aa: CASSQEVTGNTEAFF
d_gene: NA; v_gene: TRBV5-4; j_gene: TRBJ1-4; abundance: NA; CDR3nt: TGTGCCAGCAGCTTGGAAAGGGGCCGGAAGGAAAAACTGTTTTTT; CDR3aa: CASSLERGRKEKLFF
d_gene: NA; v_gene: TRBV10-3; j_gene: TRBJ2-5; abundance: NA; CDR3nt: TGTGCCATCAGTGAGTCCGGAGGGCCAAATCAAGAGACCCAGTACTTC; CDR3aa: CAISESGGPNQETQYF
d_gene: TRBD2; v_gene: TRBV10-3; j_gene: TRBJ2-1; abundance: NA; CDR3nt: TGTGCCATCACCGGACTAGCGGGAGGGATCAATGAGCAGTTCTTC; CDR3aa: CAITGLAGGINEQFF
d_gene: NA; v_gene: TRBV19; j_gene: TRBJ1-4; abundance: once; CDR3nt: TGTGCCAGTAGTTCGGGACAATCAACTAATGAAAAACTGTTTTTT; CDR3aa: CASSSGQSTNEKLFF
d_gene: NA; v_gene: TRBV30; j_gene: TRBJ2-6; abundance: once; CDR3nt: TGTGCCTGGAGCGCAGTCTCTGGGGCCAACGTCCTGACTTTC; CDR3aa: CAWSAVSGANVLTF